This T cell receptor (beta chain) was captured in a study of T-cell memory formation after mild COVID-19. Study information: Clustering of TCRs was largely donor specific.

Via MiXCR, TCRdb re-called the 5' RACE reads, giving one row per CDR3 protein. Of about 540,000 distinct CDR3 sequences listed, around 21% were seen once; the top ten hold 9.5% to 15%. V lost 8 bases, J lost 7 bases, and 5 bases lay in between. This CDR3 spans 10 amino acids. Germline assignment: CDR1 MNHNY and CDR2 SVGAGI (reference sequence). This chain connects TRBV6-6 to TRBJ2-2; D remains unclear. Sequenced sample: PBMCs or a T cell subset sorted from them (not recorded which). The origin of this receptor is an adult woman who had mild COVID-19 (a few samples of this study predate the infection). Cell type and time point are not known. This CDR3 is CASWGGELFF. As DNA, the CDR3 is TGTGCCAGCTGGGGCGGGGAGCTGTTTTTT.